The 28 T cell receptor beta chains below were found in one sample sequenced in a study of blood T cell repertoires in COVID-19. Profiled with immunoSEQ multiplex PCR; TCRdb holds only in-frame clones, not every one. The sample gives a few hundred thousand clones, 83% of which show up once; 4.6% is in the top ten. The sequenced sample consisted of peripheral blood. Receptors originate from a man in his sixties who had recovered from COVID-19.

The chain uses TRBV6-5 and TRBJ1-1; no clear D gene. Germline values: CDR1 MNHEY, CDR2 SVGAGI. V shed 11 bases and J shed 1 base, with 20 bases lying between them. CDR3 size: 15 residues. The DNA for the CDR3 is TGTGCCGGCCCCAACCCTTACTATACGAACACTGAAGCTTTCTTT. Translated: CAGPNPYYTNTEAFF.

The chain joins TRBV27 to TRBJ2-7, with D perhaps matching TRBD2 (6 bases). Trimming removed 6 bases from V and 4 bases from J, with 13 bases in between. Germline V lookup: CDR1 MNHEY, CDR2 SMNVEV (reference sequence). The CDR3 has 13 residues. This CDR3 is CASRYSGAYEQYF. In DNA form, the CDR3 reads TGTGCCAGCAGATATAGCGGAGCTTACGAGCAGTACTTC.

This rearrangement joins TRBV6-5 to TRBJ1-2, with 8 positions matching TRBD1. The V segment lost 2 bases and the J segment 8 bases; nucleotides outside the gene matches: 7. The CDR3 sequence is 14 residues long. Looked up from germline, CDR1 is MNHEY and CDR2 is SVGAGI. The chain's CDR3 is CASSYGQGASGYTF. DNA of the CDR3: TGTGCCAGCAGTTACGGGCAGGGGGCGAGCGGCTACACCTTC.

The V call is TRBV4-2, the J call TRBJ1-3; 11 bases are a match to TRBD1. Germline CDR1 is LGHNA and CDR2 is YNFKEQ. V lost 0 bases to trimming and J lost 2 bases; unmatched junction nucleotides: 6. This CDR3 comprises 18 residues. This chain's CDR3 is CASSQEIGQGATGNTIYF. CDR3 nucleotides: TGTGCCAGCAGCCAAGAAATAGGACAGGGGGCGACTGGAAACACCATATATTTT.

A few counts support this clone. V is TRBV27 and J is TRBJ2-4; 12 nucleotides align to TRBD1. The V and J ends lost 2 bases and 1 base, in that order; junction bases with no gene match: 3. The CDR3 totals 17 residues. Germline lookup yields CDR1 MNHEY and CDR2 SMNVEV (reference sequence). CDR3 loop: CASSLRDRGLAKNIQYF. CDR3 coding DNA: TGTGCCAGCAGTTTAAGGGACAGGGGGCTGGCCAAAAACATTCAGTACTTC.

The chain is built from TRBV2 and TRBJ1-4, with D unclear. This CDR3 contains 14 residues. Germline V gene lookup returns CDR1 SNHLY and CDR2 FYNNEI. Trimming took off 8 bases at V and 5 bases at J, with 15 bases between the two ends. As DNA, the CDR3 is TGTGCCAGCGCAATAAGAGGGAGAAATGAAAAACTGTTTTTT. Its protein product is CASAIRGRNEKLFF.

The CDR3 nucleotides are TGTGCCAGCAGTCTCTGGGCCGAGCAGTACTTC. It is translated as CASSLWAEQYF. The chain joins TRBV28 to TRBJ2-7; D unclear. CDR1 and CDR2 (germline): MDHEN, SYDVKM. The V and J ends lost 5 bases and 6 bases respectively, with 8 bases between them. This CDR3 has 11 amino acids.

A note on this clone: Other DNA sequences in this specimen translate into the identical CDR3. The rearrangement joins TRBV6-5 to TRBJ1-1; D remains ambiguous. The germline CDR1 and CDR2 sequences are MNHEY and SVGAGI. Trimming left V 6 bases short and J 1 base short, with 9 bases between. The CDR3 covers 13 residues. The CDR3 DNA is TGTGCCAGCAGCTTGGCGGCGAACACTGAAGCTTTCTTT. It specifies CASSLAANTEAFF.

This clone has just a few counts. The genes are TRBV19 and TRBJ1-1; 7 nucleotides align to TRBD1. The V gene's germline CDR1 is LNHDA and CDR2 SQIVND (reference sequence). With 6 bases clipped from V and 4 bases from J, the junction kept 8 bases outside the gene matches. CDR3 length: 14 residues. The CDR3 DNA is TGTGCCAGTAGGCCTCCGGGACAGACCACTGAAGCTTTCTTT. Protein sequence: CASRPPGQTTEAFF.

This clone was seen more than once but under ten times. The genes are TRBV5-6 and TRBJ1-1; D unclear. This CDR3 comprises 15 residues. From germline, CDR1 is SGHDT and CDR2 YYEEEE. V lost 1 base to trimming and J lost 1 base, with 11 bases between them. This CDR3 is CASSLIGERNTEAFF. CDR3 nucleotides: TGTGCCAGCAGCTTGATCGGGGAACGGAACACTGAAGCTTTCTTT.

The V and J genes are TRBV5-6 and TRBJ1-1, with unresolved D. The CDR3 length is 16 residues. Trimming took off 6 bases at V and 4 bases at J, with 22 bases between the two ends. CDR1 is SGHDT and CDR2 is YYEEEE in the germline V gene. The CDR3 region has the DNA TGTGCCAGCAACAACCGGGTCGGGATTTCTTTCACTGAAGCTTTCTTT. This gives the protein CASNNRVGISFTEAFF.

The gene calls are TRBV9 and TRBJ2-3, with 12 bases that match TRBD2. J gave up 1 base and V 0 bases, and 3 bases lay outside the gene matches. Germline values: CDR1 SGDLS, CDR2 YYNGEE. CDR3 length: 17 residues. CDR3 region: CASSVGLAGARTDTQYF. CDR3 DNA sequence: TGTGCCAGCAGCGTAGGACTAGCGGGGGCACGCACAGATACGCAGTATTTT.

This chain joins TRBV7-8 and TRBJ2-7; TRBD1 agrees at 9 bases. The CDR3 loop spans 16 amino acids. The V gene's germline CDR1 is SGHVS and CDR2 FQNEAQ. Trimming at V came to 5 bases and at J to 3 bases, leaving 11 bases not matched to a gene. CDR3 in DNA: TGTGCCAGCAGCCCCCGTCCCGGGACAGGGCGCTACGAGCAGTACTTC. Protein sequence: CASSPRPGTGRYEQYF.

CDR3 amino acids: CASSLNGVSTDTQYF. As DNA, the CDR3 is TGTGCCAGCAGCTTAAACGGGGTTAGCACAGATACGCAGTATTTT. V usage is TRBV7-2 and J usage is TRBJ2-3, with D possibly being TRBD2 (5 bases). V was pared by 2 bases and J by 0 bases, with 9 bases between. Germline-derived CDR1 and CDR2 are SGHTA and FQGNSA. The CDR3 has 15 residues.

The chain recombines TRBV2 with TRBJ2-4; TRBD1 might be the D (6 bases). The V gene's germline CDR1 is SNHLY and CDR2 FYNNEI. V lost 6 bases and J lost 0, with 15 bases in between. The CDR3 consists of 16 residues. This CDR3 reads CASRTGQTLAKNIQYF. Here the CDR3 DNA reads TGTGCCAGCAGGACTGGACAGACTCTAGCCAAAAACATTCAGTACTTC.

The chain has TRBV15 and TRBJ1-2; 8 bases line up with TRBD1. This CDR3 has 13 amino acids. J gave up 8 bases and V 4 bases, and 6 bases lay outside the gene matches. In germline, CDR1 is LNHNV, CDR2 YYDKDF (reference sequence). DNA of the CDR3: TGTGCCACCAGCAAGGACAGGGTTCAAGGCTACACCTTC. Encoded protein: CATSKDRVQGYTF. The variable domain in full, completed from reference TRBV15 and TRBJ1-2, reads DAMVIQNPRYQVTQFGKPVTLSCSQTLNHNVMYWYQQKSSQAPKLLFHYYDKDFNNEADTPDNFQSRRPNTSFCFLDIRSPGLGDTAMYLCATSKDRVQGYTFGSGTRLTVV.

V usage is TRBV5-1 and J usage is TRBJ2-3, with D perhaps matching TRBD1 (6 bases). CDR1 is SGHRS, CDR2 YFSETQ, per germline. The CDR3 is 13 residues long. Trimming took off 7 bases at V and 6 bases at J, with 15 bases between the two ends. CDR3 coding DNA: TGCGCCAGCCGAGGACAGCGCAGGGATACGCAGTATTTT. This sequence encodes CASRGQRRDTQYF.

The chain has TRBV7-2 and TRBJ2-7; 8 positions agree with TRBD2. Germline CDR1 SGHTA, CDR2 FQGNSA. The CDR3 consists of 15 residues. The ends lost 4 bases at V and 6 bases at J; junction bases unmatched: 11. The CDR3 DNA sequence: TGTGCCAGCAGCTCTGACGGGGGGGCCGGGATCGAGCAGTACTTC. This codes for CASSSDGGAGIEQYF.

This sequence joins TRBV6-5 and TRBJ1-5; 7 positions match TRBD1. After removal of 4 bases from V and 6 bases from J, the junction contained 9 bases not matched to a gene. Germline loops: CDR1 MNHEY, CDR2 SVGAGI. CDR3 length: 15 amino acids. The CDR3 here is CASSLRTGKVQPQHF. The CDR3 nucleotides are TGTGCCAGCAGTTTACGGACAGGTAAGGTTCAGCCCCAGCATTTT.

This sequence joins TRBV28 and TRBJ1-6; D is unresolved. V lost 7 bases to trimming and J lost 0 bases, with 13 bases between them. The CDR3 length is 16 residues. Germline loops: CDR1 MDHEN, CDR2 SYDVKM. Here the CDR3 reads CASTISGSSYNSPLHF. In DNA form, the CDR3 reads TGTGCCAGCACCATCTCCGGGAGCTCCTATAATTCACCCCTCCACTTT.

This clone was seen once. The chain has TRBV5-1 and TRBJ2-3; 16 nucleotides agree with TRBD2. The V gene's germline CDR1 is SGHRS and CDR2 YFSETQ. The CDR3 contains 18 residues. J gave up 4 bases and V 3 bases, and 8 bases lay outside the gene matches. Here the CDR3 DNA reads TGCGCCAGCAGCTCCTCGGGACTAGCGGGAGGGTGGTCAGATACGCAGTATTTT. This codes for CASSSSGLAGGWSDTQYF.

The chain's CDR3 is CASSGTGYEQYF. DNA of the CDR3: TGTGCCAGCAGTGGTACAGGCTACGAGCAGTACTTC. This sequence joins TRBV12-3 or TRBV12-4 and TRBJ2-7; a possible D gene is TRBD1 (5 bases). The CDR3 sequence is 12 residues long. V was pared by 5 bases and J by 3 bases, with 8 bases between.

The table lists this clone with a few counts. An end of the junction differs from the germline gene, which may be a read error. CDR3 nucleotide sequence: TGTGCCACTTCGAGGATGGGCGGCTCCATGGCGGGGTTT. It translates to CATSRMGGSMAGF. This sequence joins TRBV11-2 and TRBJ2-3; tentative D call: TRBD2 (6 bases). Germline V gene sequence: CDR1 SGHAT, CDR2 FQNNGV. The CDR3 is 13 residues long.

This rearrangement joins TRBV3-1 (or the pseudogene TRBV3-2) to TRBJ1-4; maybe TRBD1 (5 bases). V lost 8 bases to trimming and J lost 8 bases, with 12 bases between them. CDR1 and CDR2 (germline): LGHDT, YNNKEL (reference sequence). There are 12 residues in the CDR3. The CDR3 coding sequence is TGTGCCAGCGGGGCGGGGAGGGAAAAACTGTTTTTT. It specifies CASGAGREKLFF.

This clone was seen only once. DNA for the CDR3: TGTGCCAGCAGACCCACCCGGGGGAATTACTATGGCTACACCTTC. It encodes CASRPTRGNYYGYTF. This rearrangement joins TRBV28 to TRBJ1-2, with D perhaps TRBD1 (5 bases). Germline lookup yields CDR1 MDHEN and CDR2 SYDVKM. Trimming took 6 bases from V and 3 from J, leaving 17 bases between them. The CDR3 runs 15 residues.

The chain has TRBV27 and TRBJ1-3, with 7 bases fitting TRBD1. Trimming cost V 3 bases and J 0 bases; bases outside gene matches: 2. From germline, CDR1 is MNHEY and CDR2 SMNVEV (reference sequence). The CDR3 loop spans 15 amino acids. Written as DNA, the CDR3 is TGTGCCAGCAGTTTCAGGGGGACCTCTGGAAACACCATATATTTT. Its translation: CASSFRGTSGNTIYF.

CDR3: CATSDPTGPGYTF. The CDR3 DNA sequence: TGTGCCACCAGTGACCCGACAGGGCCGGGCTACACCTTC. The chain joins TRBV24-1 to TRBJ1-2; 7 nucleotides agree with TRBD1. The germline CDR1 and CDR2 sequences are KGHDR and SFDVKD. The CDR3 is made up of 13 amino acids. V was clipped by 4 bases and J by 8 bases; unmatched bases: 6.

This clone was counted only a few times. V usage is TRBV5-1 and J usage is TRBJ2-7; tentatively, D is TRBD2 (6 bases). CDR3 length: 18 amino acids. Trimming removed 4 bases from V and 2 bases from J, with 25 bases in between. CDR1 and CDR2 (germline): SGHRS, YFSETQ. The CDR3 DNA reads as TGCGCCAGCAGCATGATGACTAGGGTACCATCCCGACCCTACGAGCAGTACTTC. The encoded protein is CASSMMTRVPSRPYEQYF. Drawing the rest from reference TRBV5-1 and TRBJ2-7, the complete variable domain is KAGVTQTPRYLIKTRGQQVTLSCSPISGHRSVSWYQQTPGQGLQFLFEYFSETQRNKGNFPGRFSGRQFSNSRSEMNVSTLELGDSALYLCASSMMTRVPSRPYEQYFGPGTRLTVT.